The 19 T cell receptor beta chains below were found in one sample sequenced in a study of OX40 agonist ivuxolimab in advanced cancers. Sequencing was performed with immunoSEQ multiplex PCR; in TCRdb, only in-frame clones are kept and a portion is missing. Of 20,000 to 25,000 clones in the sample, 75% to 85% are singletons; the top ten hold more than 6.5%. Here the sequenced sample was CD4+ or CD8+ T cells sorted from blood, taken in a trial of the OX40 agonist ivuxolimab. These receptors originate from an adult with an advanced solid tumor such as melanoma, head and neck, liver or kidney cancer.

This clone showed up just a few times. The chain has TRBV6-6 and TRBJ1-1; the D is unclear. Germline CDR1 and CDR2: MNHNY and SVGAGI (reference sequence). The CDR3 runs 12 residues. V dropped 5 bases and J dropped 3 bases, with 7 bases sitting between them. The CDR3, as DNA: TGTGCCAGCAGTAAAAAAGACACTGAAGCTTTCTTT. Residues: CASSKKDTEAFF.

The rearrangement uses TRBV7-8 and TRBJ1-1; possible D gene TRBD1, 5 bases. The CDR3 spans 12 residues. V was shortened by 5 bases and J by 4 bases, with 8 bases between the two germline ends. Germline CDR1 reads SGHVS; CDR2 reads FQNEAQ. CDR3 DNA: TGTGCCAGCAGCCCCCAGGGCACTGAAGCTTTCTTT. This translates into CASSPQGTEAFF.

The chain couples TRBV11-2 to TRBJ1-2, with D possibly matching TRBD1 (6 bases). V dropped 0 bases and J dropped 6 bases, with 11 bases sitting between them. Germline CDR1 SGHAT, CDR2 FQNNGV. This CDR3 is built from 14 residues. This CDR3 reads CASSLEGGFHGYTF. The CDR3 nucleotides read TGTGCCAGCAGCTTAGAGGGGGGCTTCCATGGCTACACCTTC.

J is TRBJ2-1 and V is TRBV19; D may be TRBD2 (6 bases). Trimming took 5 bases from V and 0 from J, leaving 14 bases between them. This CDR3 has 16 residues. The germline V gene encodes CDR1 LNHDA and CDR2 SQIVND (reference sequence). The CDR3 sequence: CASSPLGGSSYNEQFF. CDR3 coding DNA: TGTGCCAGTAGTCCGCTTGGGGGGAGCTCCTACAATGAGCAGTTCTTC.

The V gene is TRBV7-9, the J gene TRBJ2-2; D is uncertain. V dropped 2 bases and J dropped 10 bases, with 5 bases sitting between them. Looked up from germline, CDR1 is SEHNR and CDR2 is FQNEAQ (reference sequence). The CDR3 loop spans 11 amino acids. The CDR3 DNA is TGTGCCAGCAGCTTATTGAAGGAGCTGTTTTTT. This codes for CASSLLKELFF.

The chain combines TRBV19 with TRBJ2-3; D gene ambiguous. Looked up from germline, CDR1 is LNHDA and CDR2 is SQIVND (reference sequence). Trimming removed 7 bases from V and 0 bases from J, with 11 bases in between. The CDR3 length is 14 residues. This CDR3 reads CASMTSTSTDTQYF. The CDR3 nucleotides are TGTGCCAGTATGACCAGTACTAGCACAGATACGCAGTATTTT.

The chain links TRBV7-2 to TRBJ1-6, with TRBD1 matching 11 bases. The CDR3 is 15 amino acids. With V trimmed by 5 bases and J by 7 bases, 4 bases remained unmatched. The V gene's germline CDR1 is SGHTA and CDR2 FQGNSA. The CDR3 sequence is CASSVGTGGNSPLHF. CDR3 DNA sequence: TGTGCCAGCAGCGTCGGGACAGGGGGGAATTCACCCCTCCACTTT.

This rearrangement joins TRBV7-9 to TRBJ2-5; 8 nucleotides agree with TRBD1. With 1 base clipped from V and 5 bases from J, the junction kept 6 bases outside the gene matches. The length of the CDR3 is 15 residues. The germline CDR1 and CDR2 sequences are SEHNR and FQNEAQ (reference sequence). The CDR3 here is CASSLVGTGYETQYF. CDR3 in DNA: TGTGCCAGCAGCTTAGTCGGGACAGGATACGAGACCCAGTACTTC.

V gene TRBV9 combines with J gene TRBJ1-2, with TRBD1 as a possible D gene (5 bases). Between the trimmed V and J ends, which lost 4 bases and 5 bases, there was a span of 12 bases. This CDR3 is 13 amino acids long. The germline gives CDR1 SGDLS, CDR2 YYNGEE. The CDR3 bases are TGTGCCAGCAGCCTCGGGACCGTATATGGCTACACCTTC. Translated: CASSLGTVYGYTF.

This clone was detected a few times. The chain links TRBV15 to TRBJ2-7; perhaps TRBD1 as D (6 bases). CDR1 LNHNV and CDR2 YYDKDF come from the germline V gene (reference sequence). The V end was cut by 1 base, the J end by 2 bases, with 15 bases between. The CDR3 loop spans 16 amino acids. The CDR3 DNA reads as TGTGCCACCAGCAGAGGAACAGGGTCGGACCCCTACGAGCAGTACTTC. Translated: CATSRGTGSDPYEQYF.

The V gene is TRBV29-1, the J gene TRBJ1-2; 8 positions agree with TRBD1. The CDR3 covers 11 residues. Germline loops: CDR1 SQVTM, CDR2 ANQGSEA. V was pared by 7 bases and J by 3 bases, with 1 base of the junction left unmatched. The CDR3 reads CSADRDYGYTF. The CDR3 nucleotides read TGCAGCGCGGACAGGGACTATGGCTACACCTTC. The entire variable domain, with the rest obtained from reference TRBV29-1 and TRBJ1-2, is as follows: SAVISQKPSRDICQRGTSLTIQCQVDSQVTMMFWYRQQPGQSLTLIATANQGSEATYESGFVIDKFPISRPNLTFSTLTVSNMSPEDSSIYLCSADRDYGYTFGSGTRLTVV.

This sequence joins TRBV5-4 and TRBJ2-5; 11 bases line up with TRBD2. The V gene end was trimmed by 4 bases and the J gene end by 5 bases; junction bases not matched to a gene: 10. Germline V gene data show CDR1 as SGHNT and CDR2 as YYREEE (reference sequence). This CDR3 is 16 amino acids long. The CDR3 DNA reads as TGTGCCAGCAGCCCCTATAGCGGGGGGGCCTCGGAGACCCAGTACTTC. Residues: CASSPYSGGASETQYF.

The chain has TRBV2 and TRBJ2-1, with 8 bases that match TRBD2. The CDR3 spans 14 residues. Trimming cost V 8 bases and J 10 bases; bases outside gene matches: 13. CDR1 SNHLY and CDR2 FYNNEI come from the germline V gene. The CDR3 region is CASLPGTSFWEQFF. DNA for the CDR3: TGTGCCAGCCTGCCCGGGACTAGTTTTTGGGAGCAGTTCTTC.

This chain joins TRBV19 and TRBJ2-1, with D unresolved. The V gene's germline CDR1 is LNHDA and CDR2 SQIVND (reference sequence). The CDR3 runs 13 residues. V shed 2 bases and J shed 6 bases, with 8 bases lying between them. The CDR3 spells CASSITGFNEQFF. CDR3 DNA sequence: TGTGCCAGTAGTATAACTGGGTTCAATGAGCAGTTCTTC.

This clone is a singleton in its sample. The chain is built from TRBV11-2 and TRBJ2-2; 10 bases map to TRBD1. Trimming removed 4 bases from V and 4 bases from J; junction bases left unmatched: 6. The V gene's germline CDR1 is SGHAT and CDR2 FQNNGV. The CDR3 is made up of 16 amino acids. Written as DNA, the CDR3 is TGTGCCAGCAGCTCCCGGGACAGGGGTGTCACCGGGGAGCTGTTTTTT. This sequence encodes CASSSRDRGVTGELFF.

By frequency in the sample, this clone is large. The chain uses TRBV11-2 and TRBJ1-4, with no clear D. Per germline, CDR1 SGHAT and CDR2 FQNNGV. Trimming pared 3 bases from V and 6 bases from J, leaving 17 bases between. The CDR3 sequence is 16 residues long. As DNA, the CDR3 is TGTGCCAGCAGCTTCTGGGCCAACCTTAAACATGAAAAACTGTTTTTT. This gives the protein CASSFWANLKHEKLFF.

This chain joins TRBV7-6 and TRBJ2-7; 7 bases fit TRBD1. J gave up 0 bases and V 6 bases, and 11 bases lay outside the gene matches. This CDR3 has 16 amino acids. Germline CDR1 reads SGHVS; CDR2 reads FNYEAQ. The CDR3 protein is CASSSLRSGGSYEQYF. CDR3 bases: TGTGCCAGCAGTTCCCTCAGGTCAGGGGGCTCCTACGAGCAGTACTTC.

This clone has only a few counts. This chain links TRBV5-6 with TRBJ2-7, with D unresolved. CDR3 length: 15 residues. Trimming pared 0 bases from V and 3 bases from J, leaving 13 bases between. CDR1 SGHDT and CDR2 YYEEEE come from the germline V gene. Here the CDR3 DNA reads TGTGCCAGCAGCTTGGCCAGCGACATTCTCTACGAGCAGTACTTC. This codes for CASSLASDILYEQYF.

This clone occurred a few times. CDR3: CASSFGRIAGANVLTF. The CDR3 DNA reads as TGTGCCAGCAGCTTTGGCAGGATCGCTGGGGCCAACGTCCTGACTTTC. This chain uses TRBV7-9 with TRBJ2-6; D unresolved. This CDR3 spans 16 amino acids. CDR1 and CDR2 (germline): SEHNR, FQNEAQ (reference sequence). Trimming took 3 bases from V and 2 from J, leaving 11 bases between them.